This T cell receptor beta chain comes out of a study of T cell responses to AZD1222 COVID-19 vaccine (dated by TCRdb to about 2021). About the study as a whole: A total of 233 trial participants underwent TCR sequencing, of whom about 200 had received two doses of AZD1222 and roughly 26 had received two doses of the MenACWY control vaccine. Trial participants were enrolled by age into subgroups of 18-55, 56-69 and 70-plus years, and 148, 28 and 57 TCR-sequenced participants, respectively, were included in these subgroups.

The CDR3 regions of human TCRbeta chains were analyzed by immunosequencing. Concerning the study's data processing: Repertoire TCRs were matched against a reference library of SARS-CoV-2-specific TCRs generated with the MIRA antigen-specificity platform. Breadth was defined as the fraction of unique TCRs that were SARS-CoV-2-associated, and depth was defined as the fraction of total T cells that were SARS-CoV-2-associated. Using the MIRA data, every spike-specific TCR was mapped to the spike region that the TCR reacted to and assigned to either a CD4 or a CD8 class. Log10-transformed breadth and depth values were compared by one-way ANOVA with Sidak's multiple comparisons tests. In its TCRdb copy, this immuneACCESS table keeps in-frame sequences only and misses some clones. Where compared with another copy, unresolved V genes explain less than half of these, and the others have no known cause. The D gene and trimming were derived from the DNA, and the V and J assignments and clone size from that table. This sample lists tens of thousands of clones; about 90% were detected once. Jointly, the top ten make up around 13% of the sample.

The sample's time point, from its label and the paper: about 28 days (+/-7) after the second vaccine dose. AZD1222 recipients whose second dose came at about 4 weeks and those whose second dose came at about 12 weeks were combined into one group, since spike-specific TCR depth and breadth did not differ between the two schedules. Vaccinee samples came from UK trials COV001 and COV002, including a single-blind randomized controlled phase 2/3 trial of AZD1222 (ChAdOx1 nCoV-19) in healthy adults. Trial participant PBMC samples were collected at day 0 and day 28 after the second dose for TCRbeta chain sequencing. The CDR3 numbers 14 residues from cysteine through phenylalanine. Only the CDR3 part of the read is kept: 42 bases, read in frame from the first base. Notes on this clone: Its antigen is unknown. Base-call qualities are not available, and no considerably larger clone is one nucleotide away.

Broad study findings and their caveats: The 56-69-year group was small, and its depth increase did not reach significance, likely because of low power. Conclusions about previously exposed vaccinees are limited, since just five or six AZD1222 recipients were seropositive for SARS-CoV-2 at baseline. Epitopes outside the regions mutated in the B.1.351 and B.1.1.7 variants were reportedly recognized by nearly half of the unique spike-specific TCRs. Because no day 14 peak-response samples were available, the repertoires could be characterized only after the peak T cell response. The vaccine-associated CD4 TCRs covered the entire spike protein, and the dominant responses fell in regions 160-218 and 743-854. After two AZD1222 doses, spike-specific TCR breadth and depth were significantly higher than at day 0 and than in MenACWY recipients. Most participants were white British and females outnumbered males, and the authors suggested that clonal diversity may have been underestimated.

The source of this sequence is an adult who received the AZD1222 COVID-19 vaccine. The chain couples TRBV21-1 to TRBJ1-3; the table's D call of TRBD1 was not tested on the DNA. TRBV21-1 is tagged as a pseudogene. The material sequenced was peripheral blood, taken 28 days after the second AZD1222 dose. Here is the DNA: TGTGCCAGCGAGGGGACACACTCTGGAAACACCATATATTTT. Its protein product is CASEGTHSGNTIYF.